The clone carrying this TCR beta chain has ten or more counts. Its antigen is undetermined. The data were obtained in a study of blood T cells in healthy people across ages. Findings of the study overall: Estimated diversity, derived from one million T cells, was regarded as an underestimate. TCR beta diversity per million T cells fell roughly linearly with age.

The CDR3 is 17 residues long. J lost 4 bases, V lost 0 bases, and 13 bases had no gene match. The V gene's germline CDR1 is SGHRS and CDR2 YFSETQ. A J-beta primer mix and a sample-barcoded 5' primer were used in a second PCR of about 7 to 12 cycles. TCRdb reprocessed the 5' RACE reads with MiXCR, giving one entry per CDR3 protein. The sample carries 1.5 million to 2 million distinct CDR3 sequences, roughly 30% recorded once. This clonotype was obtained from a woman younger than 45 in good health. The material sequenced was blood. V gene TRBV5-1 combines with J gene TRBJ2-7; 7 bases fit TRBD1. CDR3: CASSLESSGFRGYEQYF. CDR3 DNA sequence: TGCGCCAGCAGCTTGGAATCTTCAGGGTTCAGGGGGTACGAGCAGTACTTC.